The clone carrying this TCR beta chain was seen more than once but under ten times. Its antigen is undetermined. The assay was immunoSEQ multiplex PCR, and TCRdb's table has in-frame clones only and misses some. The table records over 60,000 clones, under 90% of them present only once. The authors processed graft tissue to release intraepithelial and lamina propria lymphocytes. This sample was taken from a study of graft-versus-host responses after intestinal transplantation. General study findings and limits: Patients who carried graft-donor T cell macrochimerism also had high graft-versus-host to host-versus-graft clonal ratios in their allografts. There were GvH clones found in recipient marrow, and some of them appeared first in ileum or blood. An association linked early post-transplant HvG declines with peak circulating GvH clone levels.

The sequence was obtained from a human patient who received an intestinal transplant, so some T cells may come from the graft donor. The specimen was ileum tissue, collected 350 to 400 days after transplant.

CDR3 sequence (DNA): TGTGCCAGCAGCAGAGGACAAAGCAATCAGCCCCAGCATTTT. It encodes CASSRGQSNQPQHF. The genes are TRBV6-1 and TRBJ1-5, with D possibly TRBD1 on 5 matching bases. Trimming shortened V by 6 bases and J by 1 base, and 10 bases separated the two germline ends. The germline V gene encodes CDR1 MNHNS and CDR2 SASEGT. The CDR3 runs 14 residues.